This T cell receptor (beta chain) was sequenced during a study of early T cells in non-severe SARS-CoV-2 infection. Points from the study as a whole: A preference for anti-spike CD8 responses marked VDJdb matching, which missed private and CD4 specificities.

Concerning this clonotype: Its antigen is as yet unknown.

With V trimmed by 3 bases and J by 0 bases, 2 bases remained unmatched. The CDR3 consists of 15 residues. The germline V gene has CDR1 SGHKS and CDR2 YYEKEE (reference sequence). Individually, cDNA molecules had unique molecular identifiers attached to them. Via MiXCR, TCRdb re-called the 5' RACE reads, giving one row per CDR3 protein. The sample carries some 71,000 distinct CDR3 sequences, roughly 10% recorded once. The rearrangement uses TRBV5-5 and TRBJ1-1; TRBD1 agrees at 10 bases. The sample here was whole blood, taken at baseline. This receptor was identified in an adult who was a healthcare worker with PCR-confirmed SARS-CoV-2 infection or an uninfected control (not recorded which). The DNA for the CDR3 is TGTGCCAGCAGCTGGGGACAGGGGCTGAACACTGAAGCTTTCTTT. Translation gives CASSWGQGLNTEAFF.